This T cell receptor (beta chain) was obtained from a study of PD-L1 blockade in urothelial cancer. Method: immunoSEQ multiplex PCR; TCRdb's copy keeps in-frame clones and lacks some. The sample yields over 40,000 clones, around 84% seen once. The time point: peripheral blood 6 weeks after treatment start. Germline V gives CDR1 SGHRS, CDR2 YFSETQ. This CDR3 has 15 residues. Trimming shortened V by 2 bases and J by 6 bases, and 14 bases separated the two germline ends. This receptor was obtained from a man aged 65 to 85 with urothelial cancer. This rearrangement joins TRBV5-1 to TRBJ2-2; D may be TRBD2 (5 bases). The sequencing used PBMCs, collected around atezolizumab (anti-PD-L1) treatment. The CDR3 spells CASSLTGELAGELFF. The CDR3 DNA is TGCGCCAGCAGCTTAACCGGGGAATTGGCCGGGGAGCTGTTTTTT.